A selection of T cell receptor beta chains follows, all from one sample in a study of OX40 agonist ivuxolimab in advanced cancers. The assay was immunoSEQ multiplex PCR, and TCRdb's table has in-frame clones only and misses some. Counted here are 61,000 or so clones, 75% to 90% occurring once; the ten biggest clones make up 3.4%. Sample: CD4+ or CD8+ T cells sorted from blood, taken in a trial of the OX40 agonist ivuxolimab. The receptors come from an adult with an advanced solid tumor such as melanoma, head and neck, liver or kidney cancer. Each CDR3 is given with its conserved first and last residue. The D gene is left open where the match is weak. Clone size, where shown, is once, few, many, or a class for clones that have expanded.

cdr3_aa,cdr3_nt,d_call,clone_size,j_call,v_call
CASSPPPGRRGQETQYF,TGTGCCAGCAGCCCACCCCCGGGACGGAGAGGTCAAGAGACCCAGTACTTC,.,once,TRBJ2-5,TRBV11-3
CASSLDPGNGYTF,TGTGCCAGCAGCTTGGATCCGGGAAATGGCTACACCTTC,.,.,TRBJ1-2,TRBV5-6
CSAQEGNTIYF,TGCAGCGCCCAAGAGGGAAACACCATATATTTT,.,.,TRBJ1-3,TRBV29-1
CASSFMGGLTNQPQHF,TGTGCCAGCAGCTTCATGGGGGGTCTTACAAATCAGCCCCAGCATTTT,.,.,TRBJ1-5,TRBV7-2
CASSDRTASYGYTF,TGTGCCAGCAGTGACCGTACCGCCAGCTATGGCTACACCTTC,.,.,TRBJ1-2,TRBV2
CASSQLREAYGYTF,TGTGCCAGCAGCCAATTAAGAGAGGCCTATGGCTACACCTTC,.,.,TRBJ1-2,TRBV16
CASSVGSPGTQYF,TGTGCCAGCAGCGTAGGCTCCCCGGGGACCCAGTACTTC,.,once,TRBJ2-5,TRBV7-3
CASLADLNEKLFF,TGTGCCAGCCTGGCAGACCTTAATGAAAAACTGTTTTTT,.,.,TRBJ1-4,TRBV28
CASSLELRGRGNEQFF,TGCGCCAGCAGCTTGGAATTGCGGGGTCGGGGAAATGAGCAGTTCTTC,.,.,TRBJ2-1,TRBV5-1
CASSLDQTGVHEQYF,TGTGCCAGCAGCTTAGATCAAACAGGGGTCCACGAGCAGTACTTC,TRBD1,.,TRBJ2-7,TRBV11-2
CASRTGASHEQYF,TGTGCCAGCAGGACAGGGGCCTCCCACGAGCAGTACTTC,TRBD1,.,TRBJ2-7,TRBV6-5
CASSPLTRGRAYEQYF,TGTGCCAGCAGCCCGTTAACCAGGGGGAGGGCCTACGAGCAGTACTTC,.,.,TRBJ2-7,TRBV11-1
CAISESTGTGVSPLHF,TGTGCCATCAGTGAGTCGACCGGGACAGGAGTTTCACCCCTCCACTTT,TRBD1,many,TRBJ1-6,TRBV10-3
CASFYGQGRNYGYTF,TGTGCCAGCTTTTATGGACAGGGACGAAACTATGGCTACACCTTC,TRBD1,.,TRBJ1-2,TRBV28
CASSSTNTDTQYF,TGTGCCAGCAGCTCGACTAACACAGATACGCAGTATTTT,.,.,TRBJ2-3,TRBV7-2
CASSLGLGTGELFF,TGTGCCAGCAGCTTAGGCCTGGGCACCGGGGAGCTGTTTTTT,.,.,TRBJ2-2,TRBV7-8
CASSASPGPFYEQYF,TGTGCCAGCAGCGCGTCGCCGGGACCGTTCTACGAGCAGTACTTC,.,.,TRBJ2-7,TRBV5-5
CASCRGVSDTQYF,TGTGCCAGCTGCAGGGGAGTGTCAGATACGCAGTATTTT,.,.,TRBJ2-3,TRBV6-1
CASRSTGGGVRELFF,TGTGCCAGCAGATCCACCGGCGGTGGAGTTAGGGAGCTGTTTTTT,.,.,TRBJ2-2,TRBV7-2
CASSLGDRDRKAFF,TGTGCCAGCAGTTTAGGGGACCGGGACAGAAAAGCTTTCTTT,TRBD1,few,TRBJ1-1,TRBV28
CASSQTVTSGGTYQETQYF,TGTGCCAGCAGCCAAACGGTAACTAGCGGGGGAACGTACCAAGAGACCCAGTACTTC,TRBD2,.,TRBJ2-5,TRBV4-2
CASRGAFGTGGDEQYF,TGTGCCAGCAGGGGTGCTTTCGGGACTGGGGGCGACGAGCAGTACTTC,.,.,TRBJ2-7,TRBV6-6
CASSLGGHAPYEQYF,TGTGCCAGCAGCTTAGGGGGACATGCTCCCTACGAGCAGTACTTC,.,.,TRBJ2-7,TRBV7-9